This is a list of T cell receptor beta chains from one sample in a study of regulatory T cells in long-lasting Graves disease. A single record per CDR3 protein comes from TCRdb applying MiXCR to the multiplex PCR reads. This sample has some 340,000 distinct CDR3 sequences, with roughly 24% found just once. The sample consisted of peripheral blood mononuclear cells (PBMCs), taken when the disease was refractory, from a patient treated with antithyroid drugs. Receptor source: a woman between 35 and 50 years old with Graves disease. The CDR3 runs from the conserved cysteine through the conserved F or W. D genes are given only for firm matches. Rows may omit the clone size; those that give it use once, few, many or a size class.

>TRBJ2-1|TRBD2|.|TRBV20-1
CSVTTSGRANEQFF
TGCAGTGTTACCACTAGCGGGAGGGCTAATGAGCAGTTCTTC
>TRBJ2-2|.|.|TRBV27
CASSPRSYVGELFF
TGTGCCAGCAGTCCTCGGTCGTATGTCGGGGAGCTGTTTTTT
>TRBJ2-2|.|few|TRBV20-1
CSASQDSANTGELFF
TGCAGTGCTAGTCAGGACAGCGCGAACACCGGGGAGCTGTTTTTT
>TRBJ2-2|.|.|TRBV7-8
CATGSQGFLTGELFF
TGTGCCACCGGCTCGCAGGGTTTTTTGACCGGGGAGCTGTTTTTT
>TRBJ1-5|.|.|TRBV24-1
CATSDSGRQPQHF
TGTGCCACCAGTGATTCCGGACGGCAGCCCCAGCATTTT
>TRBJ2-5|.|many|TRBV28
CASSLYTDRQETQYF
TGTGCCAGCAGTTTATACACCGACAGACAAGAGACCCAGTACTTC
>TRBJ2-6|.|.|TRBV6-2/TRBV6-3
CASSYSRKSLSGANVLTF
TGTGCCAGCAGTTACTCCAGGAAGTCTCTCTCTGGGGCCAACGTCCTGACTTTC
>TRBJ2-1|TRBD2|.|TRBV28
CASSLYPTSGTNNEQFF
TGTGCCAGCAGTTTATATCCGACTAGCGGGACCAACAATGAGCAGTTCTTC
>TRBJ1-3|.|many|TRBV12-3/TRBV12-4
CASSIQDSGNTIYF
TGTGCCAGCAGTATACAAGACTCTGGAAACACCATATATTTT
>TRBJ2-7|.|many|TRBV29-1
CSVEGGQSYEQYF
TGCAGCGTTGAGGGGGGACAGTCCTACGAGCAGTACTTC
>TRBJ1-6|.|many|TRBV28
CASSPTGFYNSPLHF
TGTGCCAGCAGTCCGACAGGTTTTTATAATTCACCCCTCCACTTT
>TRBJ2-5|.|many|TRBV6-1
CASLQGFQETQYF
TGTGCCAGCCTACAGGGCTTCCAAGAGACCCAGTACTTC
>TRBJ2-7|TRBD1|few|TRBV20-1
CSARETGTASYEQYF
TGCAGTGCTAGAGAGACCGGGACAGCCTCCTACGAGCAGTACTTC
>TRBJ2-7|TRBD1|.|TRBV19
CASSIGQGNYEQYF
TGTGCCAGTAGTATTGGACAGGGGAACTACGAGCAGTACTTC
>TRBJ1-1|.|few|TRBV5-1
CASSQRLQNTEAFF
TGCGCCAGCAGCCAAAGACTGCAGAACACTGAAGCTTTCTTT
>TRBJ1-6|.|few|TRBV3-1
CASSQGTNNSPLHF
TGTGCCAGCAGCCAAGGGACCAATAATTCACCCCTCCACTTT
>TRBJ2-5|.|.|TRBV5-1
CASSLWPGSTETQYF
TGCGCCAGCAGCTTGTGGCCAGGGTCTACGGAGACCCAGTACTTC
>TRBJ2-7|.|.|TRBV7-2
CASNKEGSEQYF
TGTGCCAGCAACAAAGAGGGAAGCGAGCAGTACTTC
>TRBJ2-7|.|few|TRBV12-3/TRBV12-4
CASSAGRKRGEQYF
TGTGCCAGCAGTGCGGGCCGTAAGAGGGGCGAGCAGTACTTC
>TRBJ2-7|.|many|TRBV11-2
CASSLDMRPSYEQYF
TGTGCCAGCAGCTTAGATATGCGACCTTCCTACGAGCAGTACTTC
>TRBJ2-2|TRBD2|many|TRBV2
CASSDGGRIAGSNTGELFF
TGTGCCAGCAGTGATGGAGGGAGAATAGCGGGATCGAACACCGGGGAGCTGTTTTTT